The source of this TCR beta chain is a study of blood T cell repertoires in COVID-19. Study background: Sample material is recorded as cDNA or gDNA derived from T cells, B-cell-depleted T cells, or PBMCs.

Produced via immunoSEQ multiplex PCR; TCRdb's table is partial and in-frame only. Of 50,000 to 65,000 clones listed, around nine tenths are singletons. This CDR3 spans 17 amino acids. The germline V gene encodes CDR1 SGHDT and CDR2 YYEEEE. V was clipped by 4 bases and J by 6 bases; unmatched bases: 13. The sequenced material came from peripheral blood. The rearrangement links TRBV5-6 to TRBJ1-6; 7 bases map to TRBD1. The TCR sequence derives from a man aged 70 or older with acute or convalescent COVID-19. Here the CDR3 DNA reads TGTGCCAGCAGCCACAGGGGAACCCAAATCCCTAATTCACCCCTCCACTTT. Its translation: CASSHRGTQIPNSPLHF. The variable domain in full, completed from reference TRBV5-6 and TRBJ1-6, reads DAGVTQSPTHLIKTRGQQVTLRCSPKSGHDTVSWYQQALGQGPQFIFQYYEEEERQRGNFPDRFSGHQFPNYSSELNVNALLLGDSALYLCASSHRGTQIPNSPLHFGNGTRLTVT.